This T cell receptor beta chain comes out of a study of T cells in Graves' hyperthyroidism and ophthalmopathy. Study-level points and caveats: For ophthalmopathy, model prediction preceded onset by a median 6.5 months.

In this sample, this clonotype turned up a few times. Its antigen is unknown. CDR3 length equals 12 residues. From germline, CDR1 is SQVTM and CDR2 ANQGSEA. V lost 4 bases and J lost 6; bases outside the gene matches: 5. Inclusion characteristics of ophthalmopathy patients comprised a Clinical Activity Score of at least 3, a NOSPECS grade of at least 4, and duration under 3 months. Exclusion of a patient resulted from uncontrolled infection, other autoimmune disease, pregnancy or lactation. RNA transcripts served as the template for amplifying TCR beta CDR3 regions. The study used the HTBI primer set for a first-round RT-PCR of the TCR CDR3. TCRdb used MiXCR to reprocess the multiplex PCR reads, holding one entry per CDR3 protein. In the table there are fewer than 400,000 distinct CDR3 sequences, about 14% of which are singletons.

This TCR came from a man between 45 and 60 years old with Graves' ophthalmopathy. This chain joins TRBV29-1 and TRBJ1-1, with TRBD1 identical over 7 bases. Sequenced sample: blood. In nucleotides, the CDR3 is TGCAGCGTTGGTACAGGGGTGGCTGAAGCTTTCTTT. This gives the protein CSVGTGVAEAFF.